This paragraph reports one T cell receptor beta chain. These data are taken from a study of T cells in narcolepsy. Repertoires were generated with immunoSEQ multiplex PCR, while TCRdb's copy carries only in-frame clones and drops some. The profile covers around 27,000 clones, with about 80% appearing a single time and roughly 0.7% taken by the ten largest. The CDR3 totals 17 residues. After removal of 6 bases from V and 1 base from J, the junction contained 15 bases not matched to a gene. CDR1 KGHSH and CDR2 LQKENI come from the germline V gene. Sequenced material: CD45RA- memory CD4+ T cells from PBMCs. The chain couples TRBV18 to TRBJ2-7; TRBD2 matches at 7 bases. The TCR sequence derives from a human donor with narcolepsy. The CDR3 sequence is CASSKGGRLSGSYEQYF. CDR3 DNA: TGTGCCAGCTCGAAGGGAGGGAGGCTTTCGGGATCCTACGAGCAGTACTTC. The full variable domain, with the rest looked up from reference TRBV18 and TRBJ2-7, is NAGVMQNPRHLVRRRGQEARLRCSPMKGHSHVYWYRQLPEEGLKFMVYLQKENIIDESGMPKERFSAEFPKEGPSILRIQQVVRGDSAAYFCASSKGGRLSGSYEQYFGPGTRLTVT.